The TCR beta chain described here comes from a study of lung T cells in sarcoidosis with Löfgren's syndrome. The overall study: Sarcoidosis features CD4+ T cell accumulation in bronchoalveolar lavage fluid. Broader study findings: Versus controls, Löfgren's syndrome patients reportedly showed TRAV12-1 and TRBV2 as most expanded.

CDR3 length: 13 amino acids. Germline V lookup: CDR1 LGHDT, CDR2 YNNKEL (reference sequence). The V end was cut by 5 bases, the J end by 11 bases, with 18 bases between. TCRdb processed the reads anew with MiXCR; each CDR3 protein has one entry. The sample contains thousands of distinct CDR3 sequences, 21% of which appear only once. Concerning this clonotype: Its target is not known. Given a much more abundant clone one base away, this may be a read error.

This sequence originates from a human donor with sarcoidosis (Löfgren's syndrome or another form), or a control subject (not recorded which). Material: CD4+ T cells from bronchoalveolar lavage fluid. The V gene is TRBV3-1, the J gene TRBJ1-2; the D gene is possibly TRBD1 (5 bases). The CDR3 bases are TGTGCCAGCAGCAAGGAGGATCCAGGGAAATACACCTTC. This gives the protein CASSKEDPGKYTF.